The T cell receptor (beta chain) under discussion was sequenced for a study of radiotherapy plus CTLA-4 blockade in lung cancer. General study points: Radiotherapy plus ipilimumab was followed by expansion in blood of tumor-derived TCR clones. Reports identified early blood T cell clone dynamics, with interferon-beta, as the best response predictor.

Profiled with immunoSEQ multiplex PCR; TCRdb holds only in-frame clones, not every one. This sample has 110,000 or so clones, with 78% found just once. In regard to this clone: Its target is not known.

V shed 4 bases and J 7 bases; nucleotides not matched to a gene: 9. This CDR3 region has 15 residues. From germline, CDR1 is SGHNT and CDR2 YYREEE (reference sequence). Alongside CTLA-4 blockade with ipilimumab, patients with chemo-refractory metastatic non-small-cell lung cancer received focal radiation. The clonotype originates from a human donor with non-small cell lung cancer who had a partial response to radiotherapy plus ipilimumab. This chain links TRBV5-4 with TRBJ2-7, with 12 bases matching TRBD1. The sample in question was peripheral blood, obtained from a patient treated with radiotherapy plus ipilimumab. The CDR3 nucleotides are TGTGCCAGCAGCCTACCGGGACAGGGGGCTGTGGAGCAGTACTTC. Translating gives CASSLPGQGAVEQYF.